One and the same sample provided the 2 T cell receptor beta chains below, sequenced in a study of blood T cell repertoires in COVID-19. Method: immunoSEQ multiplex PCR; TCRdb's copy keeps in-frame clones and lacks some. The sample gives approximately 92,000 clones, roughly 87% of which show up once; approximately 18% is in the top ten. Sequences were obtained from peripheral blood. The receptor set was obtained from an elderly man with acute or convalescent COVID-19.

This clone was counted once. The chain joins TRBV28 to TRBJ2-7; the match to TRBD1 covers 9 bases. There are 15 residues in the CDR3. V gave up 10 bases and J gave up 5 bases; unmatched junction bases: 15. Germline V gene lookup returns CDR1 MDHEN and CDR2 SYDVKM. The CDR3 sequence is CAISIPGQGLDEQYF. The CDR3 DNA reads as TGTGCCATTTCAATCCCGGGACAGGGTCTCGACGAGCAGTACTTC.

This chain connects TRBV7-9 to TRBJ1-4; no definite D call. Germline CDR1 reads SEHNR; CDR2 reads FQNEAQ (reference sequence). The CDR3 sequence is 16 residues long. Trimming stripped 5 bases from V and 0 bases from J, with 13 bases between. Written as DNA, the CDR3 is TGTGCCAGCAGCCCCCAACCGCAGACAACTAATGAAAAACTGTTTTTT. This sequence encodes CASSPQPQTTNEKLFF.